This is a list of T cell receptor beta chains from one sample in a study of blood T cell repertoires in COVID-19. Profiled with immunoSEQ multiplex PCR; TCRdb holds only in-frame clones, not every one. This table has some 190,000 clones, around 76% appearing once. The specimen was PBMCs or T cells enriched from blood (not recorded which). Receptors originate from a woman in her forties or fifties with acute COVID-19. Both conserved end residues are part of each CDR3. The order of the fields is clone size, J gene, V gene, D gene, CDR3 length, CDR3 protein, CDR3 DNA. A D gene is named only where the DNA matches it firmly. Clone size, where shown, is once, few, many, or a class for clones that have expanded.

abundance: few
j_gene: TRBJ1-5
v_gene: TRBV27
d_gene: TRBD1
len: 14
CDR3aa: CASAPGQGYQPQHF
CDR3nt: TGTGCCAGCGCGCCGGGACAGGGATATCAGCCCCAGCATTTT

abundance: -
j_gene: TRBJ1-2
v_gene: TRBV5-1
d_gene: -
len: 12
CDR3aa: CASSLVGDGYTF
CDR3nt: TGCGCCAGCAGCTTGGTAGGGGATGGCTACACCTTC

abundance: -
j_gene: TRBJ1-1
v_gene: TRBV5-4
d_gene: -
len: 15
CDR3aa: CASSLSGGRDTEAFF
CDR3nt: TGTGCCAGCAGCTTATCCGGCGGCCGGGACACTGAAGCTTTCTTT

abundance: once
j_gene: TRBJ2-1
v_gene: TRBV19
d_gene: -
len: 11
CDR3aa: CASSLYNEQFF
CDR3nt: TGTGCCAGTAGTCTTTATAATGAGCAGTTCTTC

abundance: few
j_gene: TRBJ1-1
v_gene: TRBV7-9
d_gene: -
len: 12
CDR3aa: CASSVGREGAFF
CDR3nt: TGTGCCAGCAGCGTGGGCCGGGAGGGGGCTTTCTTT

abundance: -
j_gene: TRBJ2-5
v_gene: TRBV4-1
d_gene: TRBD2
len: 14
CDR3aa: CASSRTWEGQTQYF
CDR3nt: TGCGCCAGCAGCCGAACTTGGGAGGGGCAGACCCAGTACTTC

abundance: -
j_gene: TRBJ2-3
v_gene: TRBV19
d_gene: -
len: 18
CDR3aa: CASSIPTLSGVYTDTQYF
CDR3nt: TGTGCCAGTAGTATTCCCACCTTATCAGGGGTTTACACAGATACGCAGTATTTT

abundance: -
j_gene: TRBJ2-3
v_gene: TRBV11-1
d_gene: -
len: 11
CDR3aa: CASSPGDTQYF
CDR3nt: TGTGCCAGCAGCCCCGGAGATACGCAGTATTTT

abundance: many
j_gene: TRBJ2-5
v_gene: TRBV2
d_gene: TRBD1
len: 14
CDR3aa: CASEQGALGETQYF
CDR3nt: TGTGCCAGCGAACAGGGGGCGCTTGGGGAGACCCAGTACTTC

abundance: -
j_gene: TRBJ2-5
v_gene: TRBV12-5
d_gene: -
len: 14
CDR3aa: CASGRTGSQETQYF
CDR3nt: TGTGCTAGTGGCCGAACAGGGAGCCAAGAGACCCAGTACTTC

abundance: -
j_gene: TRBJ1-2
v_gene: TRBV7-9
d_gene: TRBD1
len: 14
CDR3aa: CASSRTGENYGYTF
CDR3nt: TGTGCCAGCAGCCGGACAGGGGAGAACTATGGCTACACCTTC

abundance: -
j_gene: TRBJ2-3
v_gene: TRBV7-8
d_gene: TRBD2
len: 15
CDR3aa: CASTPGGGRADTQYF
CDR3nt: TGTGCCAGCACCCCCGGCGGGGGACGCGCAGATACGCAGTATTTT

abundance: -
j_gene: TRBJ1-4
v_gene: TRBV19
d_gene: TRBD1
len: 15
CDR3aa: CASSFPGQGNEKLFF
CDR3nt: TGTGCCAGTAGTTTTCCGGGACAGGGGAACGAAAAACTGTTTTTT

abundance: -
j_gene: TRBJ2-4
v_gene: TRBV7-6
d_gene: -
len: 16
CDR3aa: CASSLGAPGAKNIQYF
CDR3nt: TGTGCCAGCAGCTTAGGGGCACCAGGGGCCAAAAACATTCAGTACTTC

abundance: -
j_gene: TRBJ1-5
v_gene: TRBV19
d_gene: TRBD1
len: 16
CDR3aa: CASSSQDRWDNQPQHF
CDR3nt: TGTGCCAGTAGTTCCCAGGACAGGTGGGACAATCAGCCCCAGCATTTT

abundance: -
j_gene: TRBJ2-1
v_gene: TRBV4-3
d_gene: TRBD1
len: 15
CDR3aa: CASSQRAGGGNEQFF
CDR3nt: TGCGCCAGCAGCCAACGGGCAGGGGGTGGGAATGAGCAGTTCTTC

abundance: -
j_gene: TRBJ2-1
v_gene: TRBV5-1
d_gene: TRBD2
len: 15
CDR3aa: CASSLDSGGPAGQFF
CDR3nt: TGCGCCAGCAGCTTGGATAGCGGGGGCCCTGCCGGGCAGTTCTTC

abundance: -
j_gene: TRBJ1-1
v_gene: TRBV29-1
d_gene: -
len: 13
CDR3aa: CSVDGGKNTEAFF
CDR3nt: TGCAGCGTTGACGGGGGGAAGAACACTGAAGCTTTCTTT

abundance: -
j_gene: TRBJ2-5
v_gene: TRBV4-2
d_gene: TRBD2
len: 16
CDR3aa: CASSLGLAGPQETQYF
CDR3nt: TGTGCCAGCAGCCTAGGACTAGCGGGGCCCCAAGAGACCCAGTACTTC

abundance: -
j_gene: TRBJ2-1
v_gene: TRBV28
d_gene: -
len: 15
CDR3aa: CASSYYDSSVNEQFF
CDR3nt: TGTGCCAGCAGCTACTATGACTCATCTGTCAATGAGCAGTTCTTC

abundance: -
j_gene: TRBJ1-5
v_gene: TRBV7-2
d_gene: -
len: 14
CDR3aa: CASSLGRFNQPQHF
CDR3nt: TGTGCCAGCAGCTTAGGGCGGTTTAATCAGCCCCAGCATTTT

abundance: -
j_gene: TRBJ1-2
v_gene: TRBV6-1
d_gene: -
len: 14
CDR3aa: CASSERQPNYGYTF
CDR3nt: TGTGCCAGCAGTGAGAGACAGCCGAACTATGGCTACACCTTC